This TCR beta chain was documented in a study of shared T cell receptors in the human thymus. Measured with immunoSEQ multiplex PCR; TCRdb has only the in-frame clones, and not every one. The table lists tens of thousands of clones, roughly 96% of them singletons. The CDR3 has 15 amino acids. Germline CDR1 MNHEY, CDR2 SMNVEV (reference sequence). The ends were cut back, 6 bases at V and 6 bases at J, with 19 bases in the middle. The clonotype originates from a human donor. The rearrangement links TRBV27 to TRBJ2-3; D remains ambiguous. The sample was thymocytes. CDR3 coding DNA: TGTGCCAGCAGAATTGGATTGGTGCCTGGGGATACGCAGTATTTT. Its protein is CASRIGLVPGDTQYF.